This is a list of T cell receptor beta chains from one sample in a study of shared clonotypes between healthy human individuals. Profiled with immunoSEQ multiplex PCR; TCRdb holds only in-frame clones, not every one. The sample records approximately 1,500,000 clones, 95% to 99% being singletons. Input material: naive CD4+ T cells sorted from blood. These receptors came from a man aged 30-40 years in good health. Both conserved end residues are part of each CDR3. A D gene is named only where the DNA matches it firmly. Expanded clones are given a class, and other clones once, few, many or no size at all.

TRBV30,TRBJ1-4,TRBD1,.,CAWSLQGLGKLFF,TGTGCCTGGAGTTTACAGGGGTTAGGAAAACTGTTTTTT
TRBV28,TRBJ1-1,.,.,CASSDPPDRHTEAFF,TGTGCCAGCAGTGATCCCCCCGACAGACACACTGAAGCTTTCTTT
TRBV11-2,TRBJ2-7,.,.,CASSAGQRYEQYF,TGTGCCAGCAGCGCGGGACAGAGGTACGAGCAGTACTTC
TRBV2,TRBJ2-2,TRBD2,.,CASSERAGGNTGELFF,TGTGCCAGCAGTGAAAGGGCGGGAGGGAACACCGGGGAGCTGTTTTTT
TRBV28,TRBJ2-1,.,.,CASSPGGSSYNEQFF,TGTGCCAGCAGCCCTGGTGGATCCTCCTACAATGAGCAGTTCTTC
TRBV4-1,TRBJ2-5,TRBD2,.,CASSQDRSGLAAQETQYF,TGCGCCAGCAGCCAAGATAGATCAGGGCTAGCGGCTCAAGAGACCCAGTACTTC
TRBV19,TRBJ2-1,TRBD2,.,CASREYSGRTFEQFF,TGTGCCAGTAGGGAATATAGCGGGAGAACTTTTGAGCAGTTCTTC
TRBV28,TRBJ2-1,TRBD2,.,CASSFTTSGPYNEQFF,TGTGCCAGCAGTTTTACTACTAGCGGGCCCTACAATGAGCAGTTCTTC
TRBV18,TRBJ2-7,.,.,CASSPLRSSYEQYF,TGTGCCAGCTCACCACTCCGGAGCTCCTACGAGCAGTACTTC
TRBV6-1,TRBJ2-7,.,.,CASSLPAYEQYF,TGTGCCAGCAGTCTGCCGGCCTACGAGCAGTACTTC
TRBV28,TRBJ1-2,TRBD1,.,CASSLGLRTGGSGYTF,TGTGCCAGCAGTTTGGGTCTAAGGACAGGGGGATCTGGCTACACCTTC
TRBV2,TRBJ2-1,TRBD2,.,CASSSQRLAGVSEQFF,TGTGCCAGCAGTTCACAGCGGCTAGCGGGAGTCAGTGAGCAGTTCTTC
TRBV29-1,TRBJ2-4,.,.,CSVGTIRNIQYF,TGCAGCGTGGGAACCATTCGAAACATTCAGTACTTC
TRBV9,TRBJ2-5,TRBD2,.,CASSVGISGLAGGETQYF,TGTGCCAGCAGCGTAGGGATCTCGGGACTAGCGGGAGGAGAGACCCAGTACTTC
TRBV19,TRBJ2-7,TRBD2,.,CASSIEAGAPRWYF,TGTGCCAGTAGTATCGAGGCGGGAGCCCCCAGATGGTACTTC
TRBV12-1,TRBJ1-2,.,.,CASSSHPPPGYTF,TGTGCCAGCAGCTCGCATCCTCCCCCTGGCTACACCTTC
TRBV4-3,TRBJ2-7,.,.,CASSQGLTSSYEQYF,TGCGCCAGCAGCCAAGGACTAACGAGCTCCTACGAGCAGTACTTC
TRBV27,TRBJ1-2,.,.,CASSLSPVRPAVYTF,TGTGCCAGCAGTTTATCCCCTGTCCGCCCGGCGGTCTACACCTTC
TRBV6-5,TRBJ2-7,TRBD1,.,CASSSLGQGYEQYF,TGTGCCAGCAGTTCCCTGGGACAGGGCTACGAGCAGTACTTC
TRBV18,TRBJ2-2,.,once,CASSPLGAGELFF,TGTGCCAGCTCACCATTGGGGGCCGGGGAGCTGTTTTTT
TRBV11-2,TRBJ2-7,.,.,CASSSHRVGYEQYF,TGTGCCAGCAGCTCCCACAGGGTCGGGTACGAGCAGTACTTC
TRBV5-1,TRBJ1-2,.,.,CASSLEAGLGGYTF,TGCGCCAGCAGCTTGGAGGCAGGGCTCGGGGGCTACACCTTC
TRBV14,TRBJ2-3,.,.,CASSQGQSTDTQYF,TGTGCCAGCAGCCAAGGCCAGAGCACAGATACGCAGTATTTT
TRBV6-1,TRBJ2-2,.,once,CASWLQGNTGELFF,TGTGCCAGCTGGCTACAGGGGAACACCGGGGAGCTGTTTTTT
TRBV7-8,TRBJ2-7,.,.,CASSLDRNYEQYF,TGTGCCAGCAGCTTAGACAGAAACTACGAGCAGTACTTC
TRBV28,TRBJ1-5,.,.,CASSFGLRSTQPQHF,TGTGCCAGCAGTTTCGGTCTACGGTCCACTCAGCCCCAGCATTTT
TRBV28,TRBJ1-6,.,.,CASSFSPLREINSPLHF,TGTGCCAGCAGTTTTTCCCCACTTCGGGAGATTAATTCACCCCTCCACTTT
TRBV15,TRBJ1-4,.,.,CATSKGEIATNEKLFF,TGTGCCACCAGCAAAGGGGAGATTGCAACTAATGAAAAACTGTTTTTT
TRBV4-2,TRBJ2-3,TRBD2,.,CASSQGGLAGVGDTQYF,TGTGCCAGCAGCCAAGGGGGACTAGCGGGAGTGGGGGATACGCAGTATTTT
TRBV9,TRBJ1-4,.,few,CASSTGQPGYGKLFF,TGTGCCAGCAGCACCGGACAGCCCGGGTACGGAAAACTGTTTTTT
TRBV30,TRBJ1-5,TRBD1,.,CAWSLGTGPYQPQHF,TGTGCCTGGAGTTTAGGGACAGGACCCTATCAGCCCCAGCATTTT
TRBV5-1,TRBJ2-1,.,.,CASSGWTGTFNNEQFF,TGCGCCAGCAGCGGATGGACCGGGACGTTTAACAATGAGCAGTTCTTC
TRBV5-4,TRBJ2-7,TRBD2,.,CASSLGIAGGPYEQYF,TGTGCCAGCAGCTTGGGGATAGCGGGAGGCCCCTACGAGCAGTACTTC
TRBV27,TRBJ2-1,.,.,CASSSTGSYNEQFF,TGTGCCAGCAGTTCAACGGGCTCCTACAATGAGCAGTTCTTC
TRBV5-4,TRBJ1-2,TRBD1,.,CASSLPGTGGLDYGYTF,TGTGCCAGCAGCCTGCCAGGGACAGGGGGCCTTGACTATGGCTACACCTTC
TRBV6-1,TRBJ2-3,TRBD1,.,CAGNTGTGRADTQYF,TGTGCCGGTAATACCGGGACAGGGAGGGCAGATACGCAGTATTTT
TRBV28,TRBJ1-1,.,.,CASSLSPAEAFF,TGTGCCAGCAGTTTATCGCCCGCTGAAGCTTTCTTT
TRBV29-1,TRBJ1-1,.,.,CSATSGETEAFF,TGCAGCGCAACCTCGGGGGAAACCGAAGCTTTCTTT
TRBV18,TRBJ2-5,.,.,CASSHRSGETQYF,TGTGCCAGCTCACACCGGTCCGGGGAGACCCAGTACTTC
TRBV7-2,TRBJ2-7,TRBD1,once,CASSDDRVAYEQYF,TGTGCCAGCAGTGACGACAGGGTTGCGTACGAGCAGTACTTC
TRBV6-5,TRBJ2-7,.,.,CASSYSGRGNLEQYF,TGTGCCAGCAGTTACTCCGGCAGGGGAAACCTCGAGCAGTACTTC
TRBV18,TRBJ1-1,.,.,CASSPIYREGTEAFF,TGTGCCAGCTCACCAATATACAGGGAGGGCACTGAAGCTTTCTTT
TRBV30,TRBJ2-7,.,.,CACNEQYF,TGTGCCTGTAACGAGCAGTACTTC
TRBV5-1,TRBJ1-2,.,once,CASSLTGYGDGYTF,TGCGCCAGCAGCTTAACAGGGTATGGGGATGGCTACACCTTC
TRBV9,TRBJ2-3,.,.,CASSPLRGGTDTQYF,TGTGCCAGCAGCCCTCTCAGGGGGGGCACAGATACGCAGTATTTT
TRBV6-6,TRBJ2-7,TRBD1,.,CATGGSSYEQYF,TGTGCGACAGGGGGCTCCAGCTACGAGCAGTACTTC
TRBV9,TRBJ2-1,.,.,CASSVMDLTEQFF,TGTGCCAGCAGCGTAATGGACCTCACTGAGCAGTTCTTC
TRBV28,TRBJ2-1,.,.,CASSFSLAPGGNEQFF,TGTGCCAGCAGTTTTTCGCTAGCGCCCGGTGGGAATGAGCAGTTCTTC
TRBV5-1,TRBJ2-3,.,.,CASSLLSSADTQYF,TGCGCCAGCAGCTTGTTGTCTTCCGCAGATACGCAGTATTTT
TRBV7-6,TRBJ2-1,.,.,CASSLPAGEQFF,TGTGCCAGCAGCTTACCGGCGGGGGAGCAGTTCTTC
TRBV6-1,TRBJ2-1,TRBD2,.,CASSDGTSVYNEQFF,TGTGCCAGCAGTGATGGGACTAGTGTCTACAATGAGCAGTTCTTC
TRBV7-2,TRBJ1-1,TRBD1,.,CASSVTGRDTEAFF,TGTGCCAGCAGCGTGACAGGGAGGGACACTGAAGCTTTCTTT
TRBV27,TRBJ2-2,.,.,CATKTVNTGELFF,TGTGCCACCAAGACGGTGAACACCGGGGAGCTGTTTTTT
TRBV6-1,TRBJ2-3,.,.,CASRVQGSLTDTQYF,TGTGCCAGCAGGGTGCAGGGGTCATTGACAGATACGCAGTATTTT